The next 27 T cell receptor beta chains were all read from a single sample in a study of blood T cell repertoires in COVID-19 (dated by TCRdb to about 2020). The library was made by the immunoSEQ multiplex PCR assay. TCRdb holds this immuneACCESS table with in-frame rearrangements only. Some clones are missing; in checked studies, unresolved V genes explain under half, and the rest has no known cause. The sample table holds around 260,000 clones, of which around 82% were seen once. The ten top clones hold 0.85% to 0.9% of the sample. The material sequenced was peripheral blood. These receptors were collected from a human donor with COVID-19, enrolled during active disease. The donor label of this sample is uncertain.

V gene TRBV5-5 combines with J gene TRBJ1-6; the D is unclear. Germline values: CDR1 SGHKS, CDR2 YYEKEE (reference sequence). V lost 0 bases and J 5 bases, leaving 6 bases between the germline ends. This CDR3 has 14 amino acids. DNA of the CDR3: TGTGCCAGCAGCTTGGTAACAGATAATTCACCCCTCCACTTT. Translated, it gives CASSLVTDNSPLHF.

A single count supports this clone. This sequence joins TRBV3-1 (or the pseudogene TRBV3-2) and TRBJ1-6; TRBD1 matches at 7 bases. V lost 4 bases to trimming and J lost 6 bases; unmatched junction nucleotides: 9. This CDR3 comprises 16 residues. Germline loops: CDR1 LGHDT, CDR2 YNNKEL (reference sequence). CDR3 region: CASSPDLGQFNSPLHF. The CDR3 bases are TGTGCCAGCAGCCCCGACTTGGGACAGTTTAATTCACCCCTCCACTTT.

Here the CDR3 reads CATSRGGSNQPQHF. The CDR3 DNA is TGTGCCACCAGCAGAGGCGGTAGCAATCAGCCCCAGCATTTT. This chain joins TRBV15 and TRBJ1-5; the D is unclear. CDR3 length: 14 amino acids. V lost 1 base and J 0 bases, leaving 4 bases between the germline ends. CDR1 is LNHNV and CDR2 is YYDKDF in the germline V gene (reference sequence).

The sample holds one count of this clone. The gene calls are TRBV7-2 and TRBJ2-7; the D gene is possibly TRBD1 (5 bases). V was cut by 0 bases and J by 3 bases, with 12 bases left in between. The germline CDR1 and CDR2 sequences are SGHTA and FQGNSA. The CDR3 has 15 amino acids. The CDR3 here is CASSLAGGRGYEQYF. The CDR3 nucleotides are TGTGCCAGCAGCTTAGCCGGCGGAAGGGGCTACGAGCAGTACTTC.

The rearrangement joins TRBV7-2 to TRBJ1-2; no reliable D call. V lost 5 bases to trimming and J lost 8 bases, with 15 bases between them. CDR1 SGHTA and CDR2 FQGNSA come from the germline V gene. CDR3 length equals 13 residues. Here the CDR3 reads CASSPSGIGGYTF. The CDR3 bases are TGTGCCAGCAGCCCGTCGGGAATTGGCGGCTACACCTTC. The variable domain in full, with the rest retrieved from reference TRBV7-2 and TRBJ1-2, is GAGVSQSPSNKVTEKGKDVELRCDPISGHTALYWYRQSLGQGLEFLIYFQGNSAPDKSGLPSDRFSAERTGGSVSTLTIQRTQQEDSAVYLCASSPSGIGGYTFGSGTRLTVV.

This clone has a single count. This chain uses TRBV14 with TRBJ1-6; 12 positions agree with TRBD1. The CDR3 extends over 17 amino acids. The V segment lost 1 base and the J segment 8 bases; nucleotides outside the gene matches: 6. Per the germline V gene, CDR1 is SGHDN and CDR2 is FVKESK. The CDR3 loop reads CASSQGGTGGPYSPLHF. CDR3 DNA: TGTGCCAGCAGCCAAGGAGGGACAGGGGGCCCTTATTCACCCCTCCACTTT.

V gene TRBV27 combines with J gene TRBJ2-1; D is perhaps TRBD2 (5 bases). The CDR3 extends over 14 amino acids. V was clipped by 10 bases and J by 5 bases, with 18 bases between them. The germline gives CDR1 MNHEY, CDR2 SMNVEV (reference sequence). This CDR3 reads CATYEGRADNEQFF. As DNA, the CDR3 is TGTGCCACCTACGAGGGTCGGGCGGACAATGAGCAGTTCTTC.

This sequence joins TRBV5-4 and TRBJ1-2; 10 bases map to TRBD1. This CDR3 spans 17 amino acids. V lost 7 bases and J lost 5; bases outside the gene matches: 17. The germline V gene encodes CDR1 SGHNT and CDR2 YYREEE (reference sequence). CDR3 amino acids: CASRPGTGVNLGYGYTF. CDR3 DNA sequence: TGTGCCAGCCGACCCGGGACAGGGGTTAACTTAGGATATGGCTACACCTTC.

V gene TRBV5-5 combines with J gene TRBJ1-1; a possible D gene is TRBD1 (6 bases). This CDR3 region has 14 residues. V lost 3 bases and J lost 6, with 15 bases in between. Germline values: CDR1 SGHKS, CDR2 YYEKEE (reference sequence). This CDR3 is CASSWEQGRAEAFF. The CDR3 bases are TGTGCCAGCAGCTGGGAGCAGGGGAGGGCTGAAGCTTTCTTT.

V gene TRBV7-2 combines with J gene TRBJ1-1; no firm D call. Germline values: CDR1 SGHTA, CDR2 FQGNSA. With 5 bases removed from V and 5 bases from J, the gap between germline ends came to 12 bases. The CDR3 consists of 13 residues. In DNA, the CDR3 is TGTGCCAGCAGCAATCCTTCGGGGACTGAAGCTTTCTTT. Translated, it gives CASSNPSGTEAFF.

On this clone: Other nucleotide sequences in the sample specify the same CDR3. The chain uses TRBV11-2 and TRBJ1-5; the D is unclear. Germline-derived CDR1 and CDR2 are SGHAT and FQNNGV. Trimming pared 1 base from V and 2 bases from J, leaving 9 bases between. The CDR3 extends over 15 amino acids. The CDR3 sequence is CASSLGRSGNQPQHF. The CDR3 coding sequence is TGTGCCAGCAGCTTAGGTAGATCCGGCAATCAGCCCCAGCATTTT.

This chain links TRBV5-1 with TRBJ2-5, with TRBD2 matching over 9 bases. This CDR3 has 16 residues. Trimming removed 0 bases from V and 5 bases from J; junction bases left unmatched: 8. Germline V lookup: CDR1 SGHRS, CDR2 YFSETQ. The CDR3 region is CASSLALRLAGETQYF. CDR3 nucleotide sequence: TGCGCCAGCAGCTTGGCACTTAGGCTAGCGGGGGAGACCCAGTACTTC.

The J gene is TRBJ1-2, the V gene TRBV3-1 (or the pseudogene TRBV3-2); D unresolved. V was shortened by 0 bases and J by 4 bases, with 9 bases between the two germline ends. From germline, CDR1 is LGHDT and CDR2 YNNKEL (reference sequence). This CDR3 is built from 14 residues. The CDR3 coding sequence is TGTGCCAGCAGCCAAGACAGGAATACCTATGGCTACACCTTC. Amino acids: CASSQDRNTYGYTF.

This sequence joins TRBV7-2 and TRBJ2-1; 12 bases match TRBD1. CDR3 size: 16 residues. From germline, CDR1 is SGHTA and CDR2 FQGNSA. Trimming cost V 5 bases and J 8 bases; bases outside gene matches: 10. This CDR3 is CASSQSGTGGIYEQFF. CDR3 coding DNA: TGTGCCAGCAGCCAATCCGGGACAGGGGGCATCTATGAGCAGTTCTTC. Full variable domain (missing parts from reference TRBV7-2 and TRBJ2-1): GAGVSQSPSNKVTEKGKDVELRCDPISGHTALYWYRQSLGQGLEFLIYFQGNSAPDKSGLPSDRFSAERTGGSVSTLTIQRTQQEDSAVYLCASSQSGTGGIYEQFFGPGTRLTVL.

The J gene is TRBJ1-4, the V gene TRBV28; weak D call: TRBD1 (6 bases). Trimming pared 8 bases from V and 6 bases from J, leaving 13 bases between. The CDR3 loop spans 13 amino acids. Looked up from germline, CDR1 is MDHEN and CDR2 is SYDVKM. CDR3: CASGRGGDEKLFF. The CDR3 DNA sequence: TGTGCCAGCGGTAGGGGGGGTGATGAAAAACTGTTTTTT.

In its sample, this clone was seen once. This sequence joins TRBV19 and TRBJ1-2; TRBD1 agrees at 8 bases. This CDR3 is built from 15 residues. The ends lost 3 bases at V and 5 bases at J; junction bases unmatched: 8. CDR1 LNHDA and CDR2 SQIVND come from the germline V gene (reference sequence). This CDR3 reads CASSIAGTGPYGYTF. CDR3 nucleotide sequence: TGTGCCAGTAGTATCGCAGGGACAGGCCCTTATGGCTACACCTTC.

The rearrangement links TRBV2 to TRBJ2-2, with a tentative D call TRBD1 (5 bases). Trimming shortened V by 5 bases and J by 0 bases, and 13 bases separated the two germline ends. The CDR3 has 16 amino acids. Looked up from germline, CDR1 is SNHLY and CDR2 is FYNNEI. This CDR3 is CASSFGAPSNTGELFF. The DNA for the CDR3 is TGTGCCAGCAGTTTTGGGGCACCATCGAACACCGGGGAGCTGTTTTTT.

This clone has more than one count but fewer than ten. This rearrangement joins TRBV12-5 to TRBJ1-2; tentative D call: TRBD1 (6 bases). Trimming stripped 2 bases from V and 1 base from J, with 23 bases between. The CDR3 totals 19 residues. The germline V gene has CDR1 LGHNT and CDR2 FRNRAP. CDR3 in amino acids: CASGLTLFPRTELNYGYTF. The CDR3 region has the DNA TGTGCTAGTGGTTTGACCCTCTTCCCTCGGACAGAACTTAACTATGGCTACACCTTC.

This clone has just one count. This chain uses TRBV29-1 with TRBJ1-2; weak D call: TRBD1 (6 bases). The CDR3 is 12 amino acids. CDR1 and CDR2 (germline): SQVTM, ANQGSEA. V gave up 7 bases and J gave up 4 bases, with 13 bases separating them. This chain's CDR3 is CSAEQGIYGYTF. In DNA, the CDR3 is TGCAGCGCAGAACAGGGAATCTATGGCTACACCTTC.

This chain links TRBV28 with TRBJ1-1; TRBD1 might be the D (5 bases). Germline V gene sequence: CDR1 MDHEN, CDR2 SYDVKM. This CDR3 contains 15 residues. Trimming took 8 bases from V and 1 from J, leaving 17 bases between them. CDR3 protein: CASGGGMRGNTEAFF. Here the CDR3 DNA reads TGTGCCAGCGGTGGCGGGATGAGGGGGAACACTGAAGCTTTCTTT.

V gene TRBV10-3 combines with J gene TRBJ2-2; D possibly corresponds to TRBD1 (5 bases). Deletions cut 4 bases from V and 2 bases from J, with 11 bases between. The CDR3 loop spans 15 amino acids. CDR1 is ENHRY, CDR2 SYGVKD, per germline. The CDR3, as DNA: TGTGCCATCAGTGGGAAAAGGGGTAACACCGGGGAGCTGTTTTTT. Its translation is CAISGKRGNTGELFF.

The V gene is TRBV7-2, the J gene TRBJ2-3, with 7 positions matching TRBD2. The germline CDR1 and CDR2 sequences are SGHTA and FQGNSA. With 3 bases clipped from V and 1 base from J, the junction kept 10 bases outside the gene matches. This CDR3 is built from 17 residues. In DNA form, the CDR3 reads TGTGCCAGCAGCTTCACTAGCGCGGGTGGAGGCACAGATACGCAGTATTTT. It encodes CASSFTSAGGGTDTQYF.

The rearrangement joins TRBV19 to TRBJ2-2; possible D gene TRBD2, 6 bases. Per the germline V gene, CDR1 is LNHDA and CDR2 is SQIVND (reference sequence). This CDR3 has 16 residues. Trimming left V 2 bases short and J 5 bases short, with 15 bases between. CDR3 DNA: TGTGCCAGTAGTATAAGGAGGGAGAGCTTTACCGGGGAGCTGTTTTTT. It encodes CASSIRRESFTGELFF.

CDR3 residues: CASSSSSGRTTGELFF. As DNA, the CDR3 is TGTGCCAGCAGCAGTTCTAGCGGGAGGACGACCGGGGAGCTGTTTTTT. This sequence joins TRBV9 and TRBJ2-2, with 11 positions matching TRBD2. J was trimmed by 5 bases and V by 4 bases; bases with no gene match: 7. The length of the CDR3 is 16 residues. The germline gives CDR1 SGDLS, CDR2 YYNGEE.

This chain uses TRBV29-1 with TRBJ1-2, with D perhaps TRBD1 (6 bases). The CDR3 spans 17 residues. Trimming took 6 bases from V and 4 from J, leaving 27 bases between them. CDR1 SQVTM and CDR2 ANQGSEA come from the germline V gene. The CDR3 reads CSVIQGEVSGGGYGYTF. The CDR3, as DNA: TGCAGCGTCATACAGGGAGAGGTTAGTGGAGGTGGCTATGGCTACACCTTC. Full variable domain (remainder filled in from reference TRBV29-1 and TRBJ1-2): SAVISQKPSRDICQRGTSLTIQCQVDSQVTMMFWYRQQPGQSLTLIATANQGSEATYESGFVIDKFPISRPNLTFSTLTVSNMSPEDSSIYLCSVIQGEVSGGGYGYTFGSGTRLTVV.

This chain uses TRBV30 with TRBJ1-4; D uncertain. CDR3 size: 13 residues. The V end lost 3 bases, the J end lost 4 bases, and 9 bases lay between the germline ends. Germline lookup yields CDR1 GTSNPN and CDR2 SVGIG (reference sequence). In DNA, the CDR3 is TGTGCCTGGAGGGCAGGTTTTAATGAAAAACTGTTTTTT. Translating it yields CAWRAGFNEKLFF.

V gene TRBV11-3 combines with J gene TRBJ2-3; possible D gene TRBD2, 5 bases. Trimming removed 6 bases at V and 5 bases at J, with 15 bases between. The CDR3 runs to 14 residues. CDR1 and CDR2 (germline): SGHNT, YENEEA. Here the CDR3 reads CASSVGVAGDTQYF. The CDR3 DNA is TGTGCCAGCAGTGTCGGGGTGGCGGGAGATACGCAGTATTTT.